The 8 T cell receptor beta chains in this list originate from one sample, sequenced in a study of cytomegalovirus exposure and HLA in healthy donors. The PCR made use of 60 Vbeta and 13 Jbeta primers. TCRdb keeps only in-frame clones here, not all; method: immunoSEQ multiplex PCR. This repertoire shows approximately 120,000 clones, 75% to 85% found once; its top ten account for 7.5% to 9.5%. The sequenced material came from PBMCs. All receptors come from a woman aged 45-65 years in good health and CMV-seropositive.

Only a few counts were recorded for this clone. The chain couples TRBV5-1 to TRBJ2-2; 10 nucleotides line up with TRBD1. Germline V lookup: CDR1 SGHRS, CDR2 YFSETQ. Trimming took 1 base from V and 2 from J; bases not matched to a gene: 5. The CDR3 consists of 17 residues. The CDR3 spells CASSLTKTGGNTGELFF. The CDR3 DNA follows: TGCGCCAGCAGCTTGACCAAGACAGGGGGCAACACCGGGGAGCTGTTTTTT.

The chain joins TRBV20-1 to TRBJ2-3; D not resolved. The CDR3 runs 11 residues. The germline gives CDR1 DFQATT, CDR2 SNEGSKA (reference sequence). CDR3 sequence: CRPASGDTQYF. CDR3 nucleotides: TGCAGGCCCGCCTCGGGAGATACGCAGTATTTT.

This chain links TRBV9 with TRBJ2-3; D unresolved. This CDR3 contains 14 residues. V lost 0 bases, J lost 1 base, and 6 bases lay in between. Germline-derived CDR1 and CDR2 are SGDLS and YYNGEE. The CDR3 protein is CASSVELRTDTQYF. As DNA, the CDR3 is TGTGCCAGCAGCGTAGAGCTCCGCACAGATACGCAGTATTTT.

The genes are TRBV5-1 and TRBJ2-5, with a possible D match to TRBD1 (5 bases). Germline CDR1 and CDR2: SGHRS and YFSETQ. This CDR3 has 15 amino acids. Trimming took off 1 base at V and 3 bases at J, with 13 bases between the two ends. CDR3 in amino acids: CASSLRAGREETQYF. The CDR3 bases are TGCGCCAGCAGCTTGCGGGCAGGGCGAGAAGAGACCCAGTACTTC.

The chain uses TRBV7-2 and TRBJ2-7; a weak D match, TRBD2 (6 bases). The V end was cut by 1 base, the J end by 0 bases, with 16 bases between. CDR3 length: 17 amino acids. Germline loops: CDR1 SGHTA, CDR2 FQGNSA. The CDR3 bases are TGTGCCAGCAGCTTAGGTTGGAGGGACCCAATCTCCTACGAGCAGTACTTC. Amino acids: CASSLGWRDPISYEQYF.

This rearrangement joins TRBV7-2 to TRBJ2-7, with D uncertain. This CDR3 has 13 amino acids. Germline V gene lookup returns CDR1 SGHTA and CDR2 FQGNSA. V was clipped by 5 bases and J by 4 bases, with 12 bases between them. The CDR3 bases are TGTGCCAGCAGCCCTCCTACCCATTACGAGCAGTACTTC. It is translated as CASSPPTHYEQYF.

The rearrangement links TRBV11-2 to TRBJ2-7, with D possibly being TRBD2 (6 bases). CDR3 size: 15 residues. Germline loops: CDR1 SGHAT, CDR2 FQNNGV. V lost 1 base, J lost 1 base, and 11 bases lay in between. CDR3 region: CASSLVRGPSYEQYF. The CDR3 DNA reads TGTGCCAGCAGCTTAGTGCGGGGCCCATCCTACGAGCAGTACTTC.

V is TRBV5-1 and J is TRBJ1-2; D might be TRBD1 (6 bases). Trimming shortened V by 0 bases and J by 3 bases, and 12 bases separated the two germline ends. The CDR3 has 15 amino acids. Germline lookup yields CDR1 SGHRS and CDR2 YFSETQ. CDR3 in amino acids: CASSLVPRQDYGYTF. As DNA, the CDR3 is TGCGCCAGCAGCTTGGTGCCGCGACAGGACTATGGCTACACCTTC.